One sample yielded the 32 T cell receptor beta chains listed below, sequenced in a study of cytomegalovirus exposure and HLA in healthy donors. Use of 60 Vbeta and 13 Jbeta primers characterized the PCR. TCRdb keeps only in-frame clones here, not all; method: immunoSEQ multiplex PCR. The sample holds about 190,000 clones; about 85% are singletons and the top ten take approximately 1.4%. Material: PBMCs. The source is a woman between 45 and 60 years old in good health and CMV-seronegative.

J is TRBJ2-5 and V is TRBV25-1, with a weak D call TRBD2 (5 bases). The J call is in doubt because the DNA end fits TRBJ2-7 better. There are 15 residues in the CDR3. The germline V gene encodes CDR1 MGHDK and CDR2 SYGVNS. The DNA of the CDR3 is TGTGCCAGCAGTGAATGGAGGAAGAGCTCCTACGAGCAGTACTTC. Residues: CASSEWRKSSYEQYF.

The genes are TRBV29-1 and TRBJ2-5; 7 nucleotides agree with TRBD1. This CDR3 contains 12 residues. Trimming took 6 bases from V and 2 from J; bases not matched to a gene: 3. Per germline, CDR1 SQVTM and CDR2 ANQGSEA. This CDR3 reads CSVLGQQETQYF. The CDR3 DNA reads TGCAGCGTATTGGGACAGCAAGAGACCCAGTACTTC.

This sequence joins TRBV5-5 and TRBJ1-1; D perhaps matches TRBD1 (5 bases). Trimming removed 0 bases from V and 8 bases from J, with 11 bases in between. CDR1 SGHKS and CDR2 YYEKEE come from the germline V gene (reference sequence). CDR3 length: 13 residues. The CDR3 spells CASSLGQGGEAFF. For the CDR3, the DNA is TGTGCCAGCAGCTTGGGCCAGGGTGGCGAAGCTTTCTTT.

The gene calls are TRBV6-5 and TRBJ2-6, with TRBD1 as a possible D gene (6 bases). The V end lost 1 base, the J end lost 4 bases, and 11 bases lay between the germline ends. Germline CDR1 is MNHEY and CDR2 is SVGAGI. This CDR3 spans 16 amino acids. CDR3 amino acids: CASSYFDRPGANVLTF. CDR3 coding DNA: TGTGCCAGCAGTTACTTCGACAGGCCCGGGGCCAACGTCCTGACTTTC.

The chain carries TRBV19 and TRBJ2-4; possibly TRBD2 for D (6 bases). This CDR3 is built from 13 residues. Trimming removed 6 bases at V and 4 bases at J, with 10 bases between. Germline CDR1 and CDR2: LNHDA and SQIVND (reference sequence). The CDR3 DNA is TGTGCCAGTAGCCGGGACTCGAAAAACATTCAGTACTTC. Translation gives CASSRDSKNIQYF.

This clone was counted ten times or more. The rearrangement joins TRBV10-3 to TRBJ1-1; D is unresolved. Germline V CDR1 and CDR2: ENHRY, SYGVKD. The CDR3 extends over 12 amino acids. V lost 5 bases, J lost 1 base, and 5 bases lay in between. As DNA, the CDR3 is TGTGCCATCAGTCAGGCGAACACTGAAGCTTTCTTT. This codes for CAISQANTEAFF.

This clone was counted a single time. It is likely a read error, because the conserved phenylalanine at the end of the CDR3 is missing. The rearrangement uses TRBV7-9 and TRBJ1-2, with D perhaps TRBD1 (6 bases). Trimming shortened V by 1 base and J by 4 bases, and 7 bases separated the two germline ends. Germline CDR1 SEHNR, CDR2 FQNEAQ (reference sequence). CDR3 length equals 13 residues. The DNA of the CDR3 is TGTGCCAGCAGCTTAGTAGGGGGCTATGGCTACACCCTC. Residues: CASSLVGGYGYTL.

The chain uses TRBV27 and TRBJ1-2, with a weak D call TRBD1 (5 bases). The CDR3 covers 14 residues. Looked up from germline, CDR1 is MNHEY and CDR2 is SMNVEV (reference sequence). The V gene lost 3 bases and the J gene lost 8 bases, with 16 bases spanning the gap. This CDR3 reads CASSFRGQGYGYTF. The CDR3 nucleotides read TGTGCCAGCAGTTTCCGCGGCCAGGGATACGGCTACACCTTC.

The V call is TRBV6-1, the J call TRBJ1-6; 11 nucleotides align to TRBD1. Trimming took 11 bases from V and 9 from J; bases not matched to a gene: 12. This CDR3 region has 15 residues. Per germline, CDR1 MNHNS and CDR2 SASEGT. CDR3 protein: CAGRDRGGIASPLHF. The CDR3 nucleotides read TGTGCCGGCCGGGACAGGGGGGGAATAGCTTCACCCCTCCACTTT.

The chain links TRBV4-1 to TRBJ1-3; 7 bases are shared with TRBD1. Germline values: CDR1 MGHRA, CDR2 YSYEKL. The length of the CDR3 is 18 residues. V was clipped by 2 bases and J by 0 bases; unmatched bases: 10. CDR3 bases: TGCGCCAGCAGCCAACAGGCCGGACAGGCTAACTCTGGAAACACCATATATTTT. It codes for CASSQQAGQANSGNTIYF.

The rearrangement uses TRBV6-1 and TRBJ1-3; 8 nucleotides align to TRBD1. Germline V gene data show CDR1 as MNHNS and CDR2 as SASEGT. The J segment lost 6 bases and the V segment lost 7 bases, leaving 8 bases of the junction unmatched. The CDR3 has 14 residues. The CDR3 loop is CASTTGQGKNTIYF. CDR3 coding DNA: TGTGCCAGCACAACAGGACAGGGTAAAAACACCATATATTTT.

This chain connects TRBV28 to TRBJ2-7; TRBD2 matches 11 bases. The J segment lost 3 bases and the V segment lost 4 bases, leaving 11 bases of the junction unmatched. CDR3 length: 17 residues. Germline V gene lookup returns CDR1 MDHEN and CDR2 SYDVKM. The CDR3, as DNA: TGTGCCAGCAGTTCTCTGGGGACTAGCGGCGCTCGCTACGAGCAGTACTTC. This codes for CASSSLGTSGARYEQYF.

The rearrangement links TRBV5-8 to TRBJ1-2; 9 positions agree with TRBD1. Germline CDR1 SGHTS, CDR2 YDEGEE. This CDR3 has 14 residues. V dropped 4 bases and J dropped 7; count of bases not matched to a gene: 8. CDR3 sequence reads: CASSKDRGRGGYTF. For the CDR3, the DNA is TGTGCCAGCAGCAAGGACAGGGGCAGGGGTGGCTACACCTTC.

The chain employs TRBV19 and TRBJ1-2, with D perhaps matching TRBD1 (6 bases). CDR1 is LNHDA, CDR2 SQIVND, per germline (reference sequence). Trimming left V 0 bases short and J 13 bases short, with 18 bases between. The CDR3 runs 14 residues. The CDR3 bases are TGTGCCAGTAGTATAGATTTCCCAGGGGCCTCCATCACCTTC. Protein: CASSIDFPGASITF.

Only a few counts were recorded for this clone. Here the CDR3 reads CASSSELGLLNYGYTF. For the CDR3, the DNA is TGTGCCAGCAGTTCCGAACTTGGACTGCTGAACTATGGCTACACCTTC. This chain joins TRBV6-6 and TRBJ1-2, with unresolved D. CDR1 is MNHNY, CDR2 SVGAGI, per germline (reference sequence). V was pared by 4 bases and J by 2 bases, with 17 bases between. This CDR3 has 16 amino acids.

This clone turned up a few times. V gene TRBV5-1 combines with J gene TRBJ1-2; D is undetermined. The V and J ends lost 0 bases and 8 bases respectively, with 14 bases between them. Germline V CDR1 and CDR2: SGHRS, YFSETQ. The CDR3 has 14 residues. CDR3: CASSLERLSGGYTF. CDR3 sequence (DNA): TGCGCCAGCAGCTTGGAACGACTGAGCGGAGGCTACACCTTC.

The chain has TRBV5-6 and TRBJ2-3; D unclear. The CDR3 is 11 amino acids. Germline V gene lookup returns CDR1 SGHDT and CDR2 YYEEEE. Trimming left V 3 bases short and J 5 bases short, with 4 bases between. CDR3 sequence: CASSSGDTQYF. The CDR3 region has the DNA TGTGCCAGCAGCTCAGGAGATACGCAGTATTTT.

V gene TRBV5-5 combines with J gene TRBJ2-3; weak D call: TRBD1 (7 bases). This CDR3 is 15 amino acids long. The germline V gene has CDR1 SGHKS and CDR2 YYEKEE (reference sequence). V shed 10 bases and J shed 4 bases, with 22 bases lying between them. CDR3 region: CASKKGGGKSDTQYF. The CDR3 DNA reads TGTGCCTCTAAAAAAGGGGGCGGGAAGTCAGATACGCAGTATTTT.

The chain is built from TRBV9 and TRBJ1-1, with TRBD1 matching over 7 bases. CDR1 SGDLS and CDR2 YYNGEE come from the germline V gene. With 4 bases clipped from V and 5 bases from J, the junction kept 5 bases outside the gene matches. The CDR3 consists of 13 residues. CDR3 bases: TGTGCCAGCAGCAAACAGGGGCGGACTGAAGCTTTCTTT. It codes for CASSKQGRTEAFF. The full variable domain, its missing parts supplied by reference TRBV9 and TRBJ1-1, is DSGVTQTPKHLITATGQRVTLRCSPRSGDLSVYWYQQSLDQGLQFLIQYYNGEERAKGNILERFSAQQFPDLHSELNLSSLELGDSALYFCASSKQGRTEAFFGQGTRLTVV.

CDR3 in DNA: TGTGCCAGCAGTGAACTGGGGGCGAGCTATGGCTACACCTTC. It yields the protein CASSELGASYGYTF. The rearrangement joins TRBV25-1 to TRBJ1-2, with D perhaps matching TRBD1 (6 bases). The CDR3 is made up of 14 amino acids. V was cut by 2 bases and J by 4 bases, with 11 bases left in between. The V gene's germline CDR1 is MGHDK and CDR2 SYGVNS.

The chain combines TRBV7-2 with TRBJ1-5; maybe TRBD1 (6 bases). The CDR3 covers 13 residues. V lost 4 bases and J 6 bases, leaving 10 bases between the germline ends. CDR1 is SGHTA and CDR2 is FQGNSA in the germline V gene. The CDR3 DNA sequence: TGTGCCAGCAGCTGGGACACGGGTCAGCCCCAGCATTTT. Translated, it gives CASSWDTGQPQHF.

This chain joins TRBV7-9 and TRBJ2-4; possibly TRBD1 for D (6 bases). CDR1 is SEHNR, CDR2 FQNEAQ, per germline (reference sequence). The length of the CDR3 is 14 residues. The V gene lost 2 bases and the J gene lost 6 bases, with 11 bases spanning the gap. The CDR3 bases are TGTGCCAGCAGCTTAAGTGGACAGTTAAACATTCAGTACTTC. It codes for CASSLSGQLNIQYF.

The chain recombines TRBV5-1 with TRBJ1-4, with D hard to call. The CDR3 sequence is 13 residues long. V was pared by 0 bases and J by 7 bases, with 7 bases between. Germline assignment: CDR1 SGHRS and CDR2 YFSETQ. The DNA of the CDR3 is TGCGCCAGCAGCTTGGGGGCGGGTGAAAAACTGTTTTTT. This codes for CASSLGAGEKLFF.

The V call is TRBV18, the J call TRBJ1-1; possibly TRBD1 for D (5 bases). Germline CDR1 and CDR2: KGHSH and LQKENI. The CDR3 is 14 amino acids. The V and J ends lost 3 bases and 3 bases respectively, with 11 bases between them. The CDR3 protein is CASSPDGGDTEAFF. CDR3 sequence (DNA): TGTGCCAGCTCACCGGACGGAGGGGACACTGAAGCTTTCTTT.

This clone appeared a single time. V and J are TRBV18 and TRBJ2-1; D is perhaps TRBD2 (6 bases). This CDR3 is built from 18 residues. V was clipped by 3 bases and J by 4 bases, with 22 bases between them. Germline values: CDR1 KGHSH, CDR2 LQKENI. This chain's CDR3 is CASSPQTPGTGVYNEQFF. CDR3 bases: TGTGCCAGCTCACCTCAGACTCCCGGGACTGGGGTTTACAATGAGCAGTTCTTC.

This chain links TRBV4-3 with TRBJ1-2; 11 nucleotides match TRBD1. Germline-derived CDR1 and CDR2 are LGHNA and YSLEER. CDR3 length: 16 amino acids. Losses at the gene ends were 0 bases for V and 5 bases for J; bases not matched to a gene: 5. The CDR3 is CASSQEGDRGGYGYTF. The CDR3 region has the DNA TGCGCCAGCAGCCAAGAAGGGGACAGGGGGGGGTATGGCTACACCTTC.

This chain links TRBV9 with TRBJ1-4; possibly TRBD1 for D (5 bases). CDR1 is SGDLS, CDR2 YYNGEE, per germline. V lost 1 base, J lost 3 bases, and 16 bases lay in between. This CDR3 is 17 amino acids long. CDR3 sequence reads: CASSVTGGGRPNEKLFF. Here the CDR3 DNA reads TGTGCCAGCAGCGTAACTGGGGGGGGTAGACCTAATGAAAAACTGTTTTTT.

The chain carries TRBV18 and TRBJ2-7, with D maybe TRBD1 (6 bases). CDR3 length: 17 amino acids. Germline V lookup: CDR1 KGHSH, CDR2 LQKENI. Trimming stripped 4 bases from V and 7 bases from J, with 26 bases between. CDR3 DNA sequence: TGTGCCAGCTCACTGAGCTATGGAGCCGGCACAGGGTCGGAGCAGTACTTC. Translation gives CASSLSYGAGTGSEQYF.

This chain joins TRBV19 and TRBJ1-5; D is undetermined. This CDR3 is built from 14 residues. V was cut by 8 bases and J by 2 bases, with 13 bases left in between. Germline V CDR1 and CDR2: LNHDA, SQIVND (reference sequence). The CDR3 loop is CASSGRGGNQPQHF. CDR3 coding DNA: TGTGCCAGTTCCGGTAGAGGTGGCAATCAGCCCCAGCATTTT. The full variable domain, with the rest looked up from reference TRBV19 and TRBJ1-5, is DGGITQSPKYLFRKEGQNVTLSCEQNLNHDAMYWYRQDPGQGLRLIYYSQIVNDFQKGDIAEGYSVSREKKESFPLTVTSAQKNPTAFYLCASSGRGGNQPQHFGDGTRLSIL.

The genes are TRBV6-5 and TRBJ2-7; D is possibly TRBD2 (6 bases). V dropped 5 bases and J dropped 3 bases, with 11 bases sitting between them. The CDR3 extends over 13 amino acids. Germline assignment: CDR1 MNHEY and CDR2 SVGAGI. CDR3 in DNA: TGTGCCAGCAGTGATCCGGGGGACTACGAGCAGTACTTC. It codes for CASSDPGDYEQYF.

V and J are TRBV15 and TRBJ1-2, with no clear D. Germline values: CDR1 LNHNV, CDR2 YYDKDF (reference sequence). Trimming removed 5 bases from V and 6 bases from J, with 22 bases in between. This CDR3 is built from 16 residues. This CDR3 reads CATSSGVGRPVHGYTF. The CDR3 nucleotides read TGTGCCACCAGCTCTGGCGTAGGGAGGCCGGTTCATGGCTACACCTTC. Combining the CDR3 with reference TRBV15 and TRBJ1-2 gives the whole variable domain DAMVIQNPRYQVTQFGKPVTLSCSQTLNHNVMYWYQQKSSQAPKLLFHYYDKDFNNEADTPDNFQSRRPNTSFCFLDIRSPGLGDTAMYLCATSSGVGRPVHGYTFGSGTRLTVV.

The CDR3 sequence: CASRGAHQYEQYF. The CDR3 nucleotides are TGTGCCAGCCGGGGAGCGCACCAATACGAGCAGTACTTC. The chain is built from TRBV6-5 and TRBJ2-7; possible D gene TRBD2, 5 bases. Germline V gene data show CDR1 as MNHEY and CDR2 as SVGAGI. There are 13 residues in the CDR3. Trimming took off 8 bases at V and 4 bases at J, with 15 bases between the two ends.